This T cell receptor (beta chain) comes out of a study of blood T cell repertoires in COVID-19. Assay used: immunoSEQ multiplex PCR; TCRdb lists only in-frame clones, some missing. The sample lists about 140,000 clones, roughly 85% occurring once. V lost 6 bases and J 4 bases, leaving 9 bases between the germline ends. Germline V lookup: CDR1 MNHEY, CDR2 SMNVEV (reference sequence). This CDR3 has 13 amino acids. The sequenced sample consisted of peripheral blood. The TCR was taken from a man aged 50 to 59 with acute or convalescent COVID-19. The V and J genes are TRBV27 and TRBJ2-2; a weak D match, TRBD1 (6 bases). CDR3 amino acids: CASRSGVTGELFF. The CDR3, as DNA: TGTGCCAGCAGGTCAGGGGTCACCGGGGAGCTGTTTTTT.